This T cell receptor (beta chain) was sequenced during a study of OX40 agonist ivuxolimab in advanced cancers. Looking at the study overall: Ivuxolimab, which patients received intravenously every 2 weeks, was dosed at 0.01 to 10 mg/kg. Participants could have had prior anti-PD-1, anti-PD-L1 or anti-CTLA-4 therapy, and approximately 40% had some.

Study-wide findings and caveats: Partial responders dosed at 0.1-3.0 mg/kg displayed clonal expansion ranking among the lowest.

Profiled with immunoSEQ multiplex PCR; TCRdb holds only in-frame clones, not every one. Of approximately 100,000 clones in the sample, about 90% are singletons; the top ten hold 0.7% to 0.9%. Regarding this clone: What it binds is unknown.

With autoimmune disease history or systemic immunosuppression, patients were excluded. The sample here was CD4+ or CD8+ T cells sorted from blood, taken in a trial of the OX40 agonist ivuxolimab. The receptor comes from an adult with an advanced solid tumor such as melanoma, head and neck, liver or kidney cancer.

CDR3 sequence (DNA): TGTGCCATCACTGACACGACCTCCTACGAGCAGTACTTC. Translated: CAITDTTSYEQYF. The chain is built from TRBV10-3 and TRBJ2-7; D not resolved. Between the trimmed V and J ends, which lost 7 bases and 0 bases, there was a span of 10 bases. The CDR3 contains 13 residues. Germline-derived CDR1 and CDR2 are ENHRY and SYGVKD.